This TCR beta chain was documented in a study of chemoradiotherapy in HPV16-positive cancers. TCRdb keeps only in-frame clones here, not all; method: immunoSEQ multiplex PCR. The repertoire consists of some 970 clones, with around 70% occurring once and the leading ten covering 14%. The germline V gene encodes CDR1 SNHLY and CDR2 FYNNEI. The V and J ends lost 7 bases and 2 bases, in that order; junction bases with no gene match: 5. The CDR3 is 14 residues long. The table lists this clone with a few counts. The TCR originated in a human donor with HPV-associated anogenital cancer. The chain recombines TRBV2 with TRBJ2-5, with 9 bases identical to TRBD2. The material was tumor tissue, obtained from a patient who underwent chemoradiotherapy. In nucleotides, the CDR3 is TGTGCCAGCACTAAGCTAGCGGGGCAAGAGACCCAGTACTTC. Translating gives CASTKLAGQETQYF. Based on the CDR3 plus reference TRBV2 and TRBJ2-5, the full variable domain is EPEVTQTPSHQVTQMGQEVILRCVPISNHLYFYWYRQILGQKVEFLVSFYNNEISEKSEIFDDQFSVERPDGSNFTLKIRSTKLEDSAMYFCASTKLAGQETQYFGPGTRLLVL.